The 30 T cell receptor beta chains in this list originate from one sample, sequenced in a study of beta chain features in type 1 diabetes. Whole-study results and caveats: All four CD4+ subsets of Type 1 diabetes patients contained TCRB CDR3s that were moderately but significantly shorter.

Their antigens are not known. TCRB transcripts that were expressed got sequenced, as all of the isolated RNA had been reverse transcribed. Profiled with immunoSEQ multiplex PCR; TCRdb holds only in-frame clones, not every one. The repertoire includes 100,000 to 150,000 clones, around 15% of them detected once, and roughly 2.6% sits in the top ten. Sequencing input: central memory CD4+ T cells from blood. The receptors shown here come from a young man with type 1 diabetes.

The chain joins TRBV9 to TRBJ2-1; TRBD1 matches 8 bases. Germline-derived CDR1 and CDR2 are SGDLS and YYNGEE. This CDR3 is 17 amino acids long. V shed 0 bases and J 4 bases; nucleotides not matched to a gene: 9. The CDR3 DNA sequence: TGTGCCAGCAGCGTAGTGAGTGGACAGGGAGGATACAATGAGCAGTTCTTC. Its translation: CASSVVSGQGGYNEQFF.

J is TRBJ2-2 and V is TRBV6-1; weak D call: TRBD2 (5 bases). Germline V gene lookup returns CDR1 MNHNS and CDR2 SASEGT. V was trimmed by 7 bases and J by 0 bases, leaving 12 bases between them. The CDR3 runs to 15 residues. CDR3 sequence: CASMKDFSNTGELFF. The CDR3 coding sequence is TGTGCCAGCATGAAGGACTTTTCGAACACCGGGGAGCTGTTTTTT.

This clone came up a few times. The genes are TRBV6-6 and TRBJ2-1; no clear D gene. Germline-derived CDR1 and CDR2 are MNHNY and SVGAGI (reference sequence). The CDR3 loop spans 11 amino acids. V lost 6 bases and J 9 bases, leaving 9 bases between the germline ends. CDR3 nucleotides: TGTGCCAGCAGCTTCGGCGGTGAGCAGTTCTTC. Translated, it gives CASSFGGEQFF.

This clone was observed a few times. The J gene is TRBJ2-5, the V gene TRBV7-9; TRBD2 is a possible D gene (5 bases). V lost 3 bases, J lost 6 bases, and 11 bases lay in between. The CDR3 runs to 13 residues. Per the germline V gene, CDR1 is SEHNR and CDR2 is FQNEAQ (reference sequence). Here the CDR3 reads CASSLEVSQTQYF. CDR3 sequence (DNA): TGTGCCAGCAGCTTGGAGGTTTCACAGACCCAGTACTTC.

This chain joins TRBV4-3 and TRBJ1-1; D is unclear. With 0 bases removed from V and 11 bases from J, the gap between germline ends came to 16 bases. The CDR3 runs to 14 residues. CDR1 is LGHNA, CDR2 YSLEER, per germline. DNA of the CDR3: TGCGCCAGCAGCCAAGATGTCCCCCGCGGGGAGGCTTTCTTT. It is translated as CASSQDVPRGEAFF.

The CDR3: CASSVAGSGSSETQYF. The CDR3 DNA sequence: TGTGCCAGCAGCGTAGCAGGTAGCGGGAGTTCTGAGACCCAGTACTTC. The gene calls are TRBV9 and TRBJ2-5, with TRBD2 matching 9 bases. The V segment lost 0 bases and the J segment 5 bases; nucleotides outside the gene matches: 8. Germline CDR1 SGDLS, CDR2 YYNGEE. The CDR3 contains 16 residues.

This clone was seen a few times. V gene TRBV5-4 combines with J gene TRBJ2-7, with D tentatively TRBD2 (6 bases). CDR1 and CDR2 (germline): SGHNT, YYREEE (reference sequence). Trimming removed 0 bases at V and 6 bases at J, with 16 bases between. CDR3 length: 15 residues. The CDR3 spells CASSLAGGIGSEQYF. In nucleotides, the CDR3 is TGTGCCAGCAGCTTGGCCGGAGGGATAGGCTCCGAGCAGTACTTC.

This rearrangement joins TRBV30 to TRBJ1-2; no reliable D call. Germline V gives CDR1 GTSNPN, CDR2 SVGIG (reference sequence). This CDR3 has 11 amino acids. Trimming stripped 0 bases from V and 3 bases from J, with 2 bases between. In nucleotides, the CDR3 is TGTGCCTGGAGTGTATACTATGGCTACACCTTC. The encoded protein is CAWSVYYGYTF.

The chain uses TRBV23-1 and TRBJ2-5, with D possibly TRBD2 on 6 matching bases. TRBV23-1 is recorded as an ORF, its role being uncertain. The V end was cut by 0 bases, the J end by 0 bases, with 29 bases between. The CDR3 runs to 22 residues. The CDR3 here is CASSQSAEAGRAGLGYQETQYF. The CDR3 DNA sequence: TGCGCCAGCAGTCAATCAGCCGAAGCTGGGCGAGCGGGCCTAGGATACCAAGAGACCCAGTACTTC.

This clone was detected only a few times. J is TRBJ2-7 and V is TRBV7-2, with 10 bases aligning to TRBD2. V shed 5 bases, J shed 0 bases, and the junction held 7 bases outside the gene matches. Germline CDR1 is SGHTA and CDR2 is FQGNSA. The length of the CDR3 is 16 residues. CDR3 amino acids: CASSLSSGGGSYEQYF. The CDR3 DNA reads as TGTGCCAGCAGCCTCTCTAGCGGGGGTGGCTCCTACGAGCAGTACTTC.

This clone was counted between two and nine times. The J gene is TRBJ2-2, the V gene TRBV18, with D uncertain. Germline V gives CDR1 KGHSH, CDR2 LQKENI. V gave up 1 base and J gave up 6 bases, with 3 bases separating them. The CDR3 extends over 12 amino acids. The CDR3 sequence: CASSPQPGELFF. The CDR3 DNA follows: TGTGCCAGCTCACCACAGCCCGGGGAGCTGTTTTTT.

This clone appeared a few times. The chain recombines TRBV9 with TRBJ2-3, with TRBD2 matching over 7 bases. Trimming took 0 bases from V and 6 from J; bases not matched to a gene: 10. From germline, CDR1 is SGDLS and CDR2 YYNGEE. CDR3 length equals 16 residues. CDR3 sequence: CASSVDRGGGSDTQYF. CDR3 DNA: TGTGCCAGCAGCGTAGATCGTGGCGGGGGTTCGGATACGCAGTATTTT.

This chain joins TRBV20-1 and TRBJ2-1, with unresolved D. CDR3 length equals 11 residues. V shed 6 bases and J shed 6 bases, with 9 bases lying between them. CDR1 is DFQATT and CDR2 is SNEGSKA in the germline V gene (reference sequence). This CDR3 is CSANLINEQFF. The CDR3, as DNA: TGCAGTGCGAACCTAATCAATGAGCAGTTCTTC.

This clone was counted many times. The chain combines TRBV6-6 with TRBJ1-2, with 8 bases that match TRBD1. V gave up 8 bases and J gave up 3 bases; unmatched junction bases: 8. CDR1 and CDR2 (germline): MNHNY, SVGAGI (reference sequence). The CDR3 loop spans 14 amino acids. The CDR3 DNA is TGTGCCAGCGGGCATGGACAGGGTGACTATGGCTACACCTTC. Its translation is CASGHGQGDYGYTF.

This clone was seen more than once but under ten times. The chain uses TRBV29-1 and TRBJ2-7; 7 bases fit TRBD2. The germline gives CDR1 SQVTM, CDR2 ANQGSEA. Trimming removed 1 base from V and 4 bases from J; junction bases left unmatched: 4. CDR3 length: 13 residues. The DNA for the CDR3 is TGCAGCGTTGAAGTTTGGGAGGGGTACGAGCAGTACTTC. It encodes CSVEVWEGYEQYF.

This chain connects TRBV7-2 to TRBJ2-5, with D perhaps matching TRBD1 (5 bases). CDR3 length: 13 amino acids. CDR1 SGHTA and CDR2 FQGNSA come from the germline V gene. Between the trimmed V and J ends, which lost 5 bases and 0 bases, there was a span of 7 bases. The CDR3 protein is CASSKGNQETQYF. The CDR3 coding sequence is TGTGCCAGCAGCAAGGGGAACCAAGAGACCCAGTACTTC.

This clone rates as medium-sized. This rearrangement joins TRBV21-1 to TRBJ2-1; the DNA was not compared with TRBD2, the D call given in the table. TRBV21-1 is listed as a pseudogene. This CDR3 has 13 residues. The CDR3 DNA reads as TGTGCCAGCAGCAATCCGGTTAGAAATGAGCAGTTCTTC. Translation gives CASSNPVRNEQFF.

DNA for the CDR3: TGCGCCAGCAACTCCGGACAGGGGAGTGAAAAACTGTTTTTT. Amino acids: CASNSGQGSEKLFF. The J gene is TRBJ1-4, the V gene TRBV5-1, with 9 bases identical to TRBD1. Looked up from germline, CDR1 is SGHRS and CDR2 is YFSETQ. This CDR3 has 14 amino acids. V lost 6 bases to trimming and J lost 7 bases; unmatched junction nucleotides: 7.

The CDR3 DNA sequence: TGTGCCAGCAGCCCCGTGAGGGGGGATGTAAAACTGTTTTTT. Its protein is CASSPVRGDVKLFF. This chain links TRBV7-6 with TRBJ1-4, with D possibly being TRBD1 (6 bases). CDR3 length equals 14 residues. The germline V gene has CDR1 SGHVS and CDR2 FNYEAQ. V lost 5 bases and J lost 10, with 17 bases in between. The entire variable domain, with the rest obtained from reference TRBV7-6 and TRBJ1-4, is as follows: GAGVSQSPRYKVTKRGQDVALRCDPISGHVSLYWYRQALGQGPEFLTYFNYEAQQDKSGLPNDRFSAERPEGSISTLTIQRTEQRDSAMYRCASSPVRGDVKLFFGSGTQLSVL.

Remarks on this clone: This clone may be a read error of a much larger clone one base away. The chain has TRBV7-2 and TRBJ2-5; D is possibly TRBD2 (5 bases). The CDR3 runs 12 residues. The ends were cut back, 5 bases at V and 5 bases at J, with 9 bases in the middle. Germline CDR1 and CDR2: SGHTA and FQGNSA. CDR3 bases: TGTGCCAGCAGCCCACAGCGGGAGACCCAGTACTTC. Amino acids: CASSPQRETQYF. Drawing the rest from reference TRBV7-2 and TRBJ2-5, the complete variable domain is GAGVSQSPSNKVTEKGKDVELRCDPISGHTALYWYRQSLGQGLEFLIYFQGNSAPDKSGLPSDRFSAERTGGSVSTLTIQRTQQEDSAVYLCASSPQRETQYFGPGTRLLVL.

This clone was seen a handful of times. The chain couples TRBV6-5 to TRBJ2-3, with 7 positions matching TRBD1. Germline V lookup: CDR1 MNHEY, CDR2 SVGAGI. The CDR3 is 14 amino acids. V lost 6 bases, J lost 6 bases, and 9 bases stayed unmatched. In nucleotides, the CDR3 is TGTGCCAGCAGCCCTGGGACAGCCCGCGATACGCAGTATTTT. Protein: CASSPGTARDTQYF.

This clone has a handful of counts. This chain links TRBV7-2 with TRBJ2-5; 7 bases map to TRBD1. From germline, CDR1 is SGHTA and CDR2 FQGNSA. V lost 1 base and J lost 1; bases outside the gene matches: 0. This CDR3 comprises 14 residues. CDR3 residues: CASSLGQGQETQYF. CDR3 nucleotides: TGTGCCAGCAGCTTAGGACAGGGCCAAGAGACCCAGTACTTC.

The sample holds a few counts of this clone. CDR3 loop: CASSLAVAKNIQYF. The DNA for the CDR3 is TGTGCCAGCAGTTTGGCTGTAGCCAAAAACATTCAGTACTTC. The chain carries TRBV6-5 and TRBJ2-4; D call uncertain. Trimming left V 4 bases short and J 0 bases short, with 7 bases between. The germline V gene encodes CDR1 MNHEY and CDR2 SVGAGI. This CDR3 comprises 14 residues.

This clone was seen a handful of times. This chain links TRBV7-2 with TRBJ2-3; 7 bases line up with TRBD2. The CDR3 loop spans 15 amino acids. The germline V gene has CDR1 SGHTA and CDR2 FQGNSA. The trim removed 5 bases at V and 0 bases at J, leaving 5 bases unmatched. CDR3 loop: CASSGDYLSTDTQYF. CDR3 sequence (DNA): TGTGCCAGCAGCGGGGACTACCTAAGCACAGATACGCAGTATTTT.

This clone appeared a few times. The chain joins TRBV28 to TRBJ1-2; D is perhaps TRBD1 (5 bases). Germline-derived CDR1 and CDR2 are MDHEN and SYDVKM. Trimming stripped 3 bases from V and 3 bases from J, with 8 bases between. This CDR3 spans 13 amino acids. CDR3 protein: CASSLGRDYGYTF. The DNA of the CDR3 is TGTGCCAGCAGTTTGGGCAGGGACTATGGCTACACCTTC.

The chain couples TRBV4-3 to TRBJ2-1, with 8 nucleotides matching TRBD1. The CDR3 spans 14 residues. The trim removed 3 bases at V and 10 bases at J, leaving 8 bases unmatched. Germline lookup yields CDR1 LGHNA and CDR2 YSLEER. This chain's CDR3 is CASSQTGVYGEQFF. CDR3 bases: TGCGCCAGCAGCCAGACAGGGGTGTATGGGGAGCAGTTCTTC.

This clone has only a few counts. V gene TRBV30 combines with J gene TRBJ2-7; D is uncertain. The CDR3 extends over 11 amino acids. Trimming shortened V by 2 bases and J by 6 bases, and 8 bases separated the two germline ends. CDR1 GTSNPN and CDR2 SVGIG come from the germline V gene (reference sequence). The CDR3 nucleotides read TGTGCCTGGAGTCTCTTTAGCGAGCAGTACTTC. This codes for CAWSLFSEQYF.

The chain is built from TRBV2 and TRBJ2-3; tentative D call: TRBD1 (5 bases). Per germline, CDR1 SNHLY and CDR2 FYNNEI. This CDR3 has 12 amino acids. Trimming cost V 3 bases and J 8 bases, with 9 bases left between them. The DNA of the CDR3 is TGTGCCAGCAGTGATAGGGGCGTTACGCAGTATTTT. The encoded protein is CASSDRGVTQYF.

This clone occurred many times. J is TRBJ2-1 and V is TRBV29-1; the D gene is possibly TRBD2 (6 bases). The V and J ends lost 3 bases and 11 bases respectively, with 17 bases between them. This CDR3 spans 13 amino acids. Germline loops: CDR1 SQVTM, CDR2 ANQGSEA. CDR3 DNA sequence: TGCAGCGTTGATTTTGCGGGGACCGAAAAGCAGTTCTTC. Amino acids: CSVDFAGTEKQFF.

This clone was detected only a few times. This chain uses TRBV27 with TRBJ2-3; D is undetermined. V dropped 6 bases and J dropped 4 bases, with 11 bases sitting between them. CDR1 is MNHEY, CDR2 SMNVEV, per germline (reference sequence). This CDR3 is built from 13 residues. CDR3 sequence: CASRIRAPDTQYF. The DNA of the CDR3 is TGTGCCAGCAGAATCCGGGCCCCAGATACGCAGTATTTT.